Each of the 30 T cell receptor beta chains below was sequenced from the same sample in a study of T cell repertoires in cytomegalovirus infection. TCRdb used MiXCR to reprocess the reads, holding one entry per CDR3 protein. There are 95,000 to 120,000 distinct CDR3 sequences in the sample; over 25% occur only once, and around two fifths lies in the top ten. Antigens for these TCRs are unknown. The source material was CD8+ T cells from cultured PBMCs, sampled from culture after CMV antigen stimulation. Source of these receptors: a human donor in good health (CMV status not recorded). Some clones in this sample may be carry-over from other donors' samples.

The rearrangement uses TRBV20-1 and TRBJ1-5; TRBD1 matches at 9 bases. CDR1 is DFQATT, CDR2 SNEGSKA, per germline (reference sequence). The CDR3 is 18 amino acids. The J segment lost 0 bases and the V segment lost 0 bases, leaving 9 bases of the junction unmatched. In nucleotides, the CDR3 is TGCAGTGCTAGAGATCAAACAGGGGGCCCATATAGCAATCAGCCCCAGCATTTT. Protein product: CSARDQTGGPYSNQPQHF.

This clonotype has more than one count but fewer than ten. The genes are TRBV4-2 and TRBJ2-7; D not resolved. V was trimmed by 0 bases and J by 3 bases, leaving 12 bases between them. CDR3 length equals 15 residues. Germline CDR1 reads LGHNA; CDR2 reads YNFKEQ. This chain's CDR3 is CASSQEGISHYEQYF. CDR3 nucleotide sequence: TGTGCCAGCAGCCAAGAGGGGATTAGCCACTACGAGCAGTACTTC.

This clonotype was counted ten times or more. This chain links TRBV7-2 with TRBJ1-1; a weak D match, TRBD1 (5 bases). The germline V and J ends were trimmed by 10 bases and 1 base, with 10 bases remaining between them. The CDR3 covers 12 residues. CDR1 and CDR2 (germline): SGHTA, FQGNSA. The CDR3, as DNA: TGTGCCACCCGACAGAGGAACACTGAAGCTTTCTTT. Translating it yields CATRQRNTEAFF.

The chain carries TRBV4-1 and TRBJ2-7; D is possibly TRBD2 (5 bases). This CDR3 contains 15 residues. The germline CDR1 and CDR2 sequences are MGHRA and YSYEKL. Trimming removed 7 bases at V and 3 bases at J, with 19 bases between. This CDR3 reads CASKQTPGSYYEQYF. The CDR3 region has the DNA TGCGCCAGCAAACAGACGCCGGGGAGCTACTACGAGCAGTACTTC.

This clonotype appeared once. V and J are TRBV7-9 and TRBJ2-1; a weak D match, TRBD2 (6 bases). V lost 5 bases, J lost 10 bases, and 15 bases lay in between. This CDR3 contains 13 residues. Germline CDR1 is SEHNR and CDR2 is FQNEAQ (reference sequence). CDR3 protein: CASSPTRSPEQFF. For the CDR3, the DNA is TGTGCCAGCAGCCCGACTAGATCCCCCGAGCAGTTCTTC.

This clonotype was counted a few times. The V call is TRBV4-1, the J call TRBJ1-4, with D possibly being TRBD1 (6 bases). The CDR3 is 19 amino acids. V was clipped by 0 bases and J by 1 base, with 18 bases between them. Per the germline V gene, CDR1 is MGHRA and CDR2 is YSYEKL. CDR3: CASSQDLAGARVTNEKLFF. The CDR3 DNA is TGCGCCAGCAGCCAAGATCTCGCGGGGGCGAGAGTAACTAATGAAAAACTGTTTTTT.

This clonotype was counted a single time. V is TRBV6-4 and J is TRBJ2-4; D not certain. V lost 0 bases to trimming and J lost 6 bases, with 12 bases between them. This CDR3 has 15 amino acids. Germline V gene lookup returns CDR1 MRHNA and CDR2 SNTAGT. For the CDR3, the DNA is TGTGCCAGCAGTGACTCTTTCCATTCGGGAAACATTCAGTACTTC. Residues: CASSDSFHSGNIQYF.

This chain joins TRBV7-8 and TRBJ1-4, with D possibly TRBD1 on 6 matching bases. V was cut by 5 bases and J by 0 bases, with 10 bases left in between. This CDR3 contains 15 residues. Per the germline V gene, CDR1 is SGHVS and CDR2 is FQNEAQ. Here the CDR3 DNA reads TGTGCCAGCAGCCCTGAGGGGGCAACTAATGAAAAACTGTTTTTT. This encodes CASSPEGATNEKLFF.

The chain links TRBV5-4 to TRBJ1-1; TRBD1 is a possible D gene (6 bases). CDR3 size: 14 residues. V dropped 0 bases and J dropped 3 bases, with 9 bases sitting between them. Germline-derived CDR1 and CDR2 are SGHNT and YYREEE (reference sequence). The CDR3 nucleotides are TGTGCCAGCAGCTTGGACAGGGTAGACACTGAAGCTTTCTTT. It specifies CASSLDRVDTEAFF.

CDR3 region: CASSLTIGRERDIGNTIYF. The CDR3 DNA follows: TGTGCCAGCAGCTTAACGATCGGACGCGAAAGAGATATTGGAAACACCATATATTTT. The chain uses TRBV11-2 and TRBJ1-3, with D unresolved. V lost 2 bases, J lost 3 bases, and 23 bases lay in between. The CDR3 sequence is 19 residues long. Germline V lookup: CDR1 SGHAT, CDR2 FQNNGV. The full variable domain, with the rest looked up from reference TRBV11-2 and TRBJ1-3, is EAGVAQSPRYKIIEKRQSVAFWCNPISGHATLYWYQQILGQGPKLLIQFQNNGVVDDSQLPKDRFSAERLKGVDSTLKIQPAKLEDSAVYLCASSLTIGRERDIGNTIYFGEGSWLTVV.

The chain joins TRBV5-4 to TRBJ2-1, with D unresolved. The CDR3 totals 14 residues. The germline gives CDR1 SGHNT, CDR2 YYREEE (reference sequence). V was trimmed by 1 base and J by 2 bases, leaving 7 bases between them. CDR3 loop: CASSLNLAYNEQFF. CDR3 nucleotide sequence: TGTGCCAGCAGCTTGAATCTGGCCTACAATGAGCAGTTCTTC.

As regards this clonotype: Because the CDR3 is missing its conserved closing phenylalanine or tryptophan, this is likely a read error. The V and J genes are TRBV28 and TRBJ1-4; maybe TRBD1 (5 bases). V lost 5 bases to trimming and J lost 0 bases, with 16 bases between them. The CDR3 is 17 amino acids. Germline assignment: CDR1 MDHEN and CDR2 SYDVKM. CDR3 bases: TGTGCCAGCAGTGCGACGGGGGGGATTGCAACTAATGAAAAACTGTTTATT. This gives the protein CASSATGGIATNEKLFI.

V gene TRBV6-5 combines with J gene TRBJ2-5; D call uncertain. The ends were cut back, 0 bases at V and 11 bases at J, with 13 bases in the middle. The CDR3 is 13 amino acids. CDR1 and CDR2 from the germline V gene are MNHEY and SVGAGI. The CDR3 coding sequence is TGTGCCAGCAGTTACTCGACTTCAGGCTATCAGTACTTC. This sequence encodes CASSYSTSGYQYF.

This chain joins TRBV2 and TRBJ2-3; possibly TRBD1 for D (5 bases). This CDR3 is 15 amino acids long. CDR1 is SNHLY, CDR2 FYNNEI, per germline. The V end was cut by 4 bases, the J end by 4 bases, with 15 bases between. The CDR3 coding sequence is TGTGCCAGCAGTGGTCAGGGTCTTAGGGCAGATACGCAGTATTTT. Translating it yields CASSGQGLRADTQYF.

The chain joins TRBV6-1 to TRBJ2-3; 7 nucleotides align to TRBD2. CDR3 length: 16 amino acids. Germline CDR1 and CDR2: MNHNS and SASEGT. Trimming took 6 bases from V and 0 from J; bases not matched to a gene: 9. CDR3 DNA: TGTGCCAGCAGACCCGGACTAGTGGCTAGCACAGATACGCAGTATTTT. This translates into CASRPGLVASTDTQYF.

The gene calls are TRBV7-6 and TRBJ2-3, with TRBD1 as a possible D gene (5 bases). CDR3 length: 14 amino acids. Germline CDR1 reads SGHVS; CDR2 reads FNYEAQ. Trimming left V 5 bases short and J 0 bases short, with 9 bases between. CDR3 protein: CASSPTVSTDTQYF. CDR3 sequence (DNA): TGTGCCAGCAGCCCGACAGTTAGCACAGATACGCAGTATTTT. Drawing the rest from reference TRBV7-6 and TRBJ2-3, the complete variable domain is GAGVSQSPRYKVTKRGQDVALRCDPISGHVSLYWYRQALGQGPEFLTYFNYEAQQDKSGLPNDRFSAERPEGSISTLTIQRTEQRDSAMYRCASSPTVSTDTQYFGPGTRLTVL.

This clonotype was seen at least ten times. This chain links TRBV6-5 with TRBJ2-5; TRBD1 agrees at 11 bases. Germline V gives CDR1 MNHEY, CDR2 SVGAGI. This CDR3 comprises 13 residues. The trim removed 2 bases at V and 7 bases at J, leaving 0 bases unmatched. The CDR3 region has the DNA TGTGCCAGCAGTTACGGGACAGGGGGGACCCAGTACTTC. Translating it yields CASSYGTGGTQYF.

This clonotype occurred many times. This chain joins TRBV12-3 or TRBV12-4 and TRBJ2-3; 8 nucleotides line up with TRBD1. The J segment lost 3 bases and the V segment lost 4 bases, leaving 9 bases of the junction unmatched. The CDR3 totals 16 residues. For the CDR3, the DNA is TGTGCCAGCAGTTACCTCGGACAGGGCTGGACAGATACGCAGTATTTT. It specifies CASSYLGQGWTDTQYF.

This clonotype was found a few times. The CDR3 loop is CASSQEWNSPNYGYTF. CDR3 DNA: TGCGCCAGCAGCCAAGAGTGGAACAGCCCTAACTATGGCTACACCTTC. The rearrangement uses TRBV4-1 and TRBJ1-2; D is ambiguous. Trimming left V 0 bases short and J 0 bases short, with 11 bases between. Per germline, CDR1 MGHRA and CDR2 YSYEKL. This CDR3 spans 16 amino acids.

This chain links TRBV12-3 or TRBV12-4 with TRBJ2-1; D not resolved. With 2 bases removed from V and 8 bases from J, the gap between germline ends came to 7 bases. The CDR3 spans 12 residues. The CDR3 protein is CASSLSSHEQFF. CDR3 in DNA: TGTGCCAGCAGTTTAAGCTCCCATGAGCAGTTCTTC.

The chain couples TRBV4-1 to TRBJ2-2; D uncertain. The CDR3 is made up of 16 amino acids. The V gene's germline CDR1 is MGHRA and CDR2 YSYEKL. V lost 0 bases and J lost 7, with 15 bases in between. CDR3 sequence (DNA): TGCGCCAGCAGCCAAGATATCCAGTTATTATTCGGGGAGCTGTTTTTT. The encoded protein is CASSQDIQLLFGELFF.

The CDR3, as DNA: TGCGCCAGCAGCTGGATGGGGGTGGGTGAGCAGTTCTTC. It is translated as CASSWMGVGEQFF. The gene calls are TRBV5-1 and TRBJ2-1; D is possibly TRBD1 or TRBD2 (5 bases each). Germline CDR1 is SGHRS and CDR2 is YFSETQ. The V end was cut by 3 bases, the J end by 9 bases, with 13 bases between. CDR3 size: 13 residues.

This clonotype was recorded a few times. J is TRBJ1-1 and V is TRBV7-3; D gene ambiguous. This CDR3 is 13 amino acids long. Germline values: CDR1 SGHTA, CDR2 FQGTGA. With 5 bases removed from V and 5 bases from J, the gap between germline ends came to 12 bases. The CDR3 coding sequence is TGTGCCAGCAGCACAGATCTGGGGACTGAAGCTTTCTTT. This sequence encodes CASSTDLGTEAFF.

Many counts were recorded for this clonotype. The chain employs TRBV7-2 and TRBJ2-1; tentative D call: TRBD1 (6 bases). V shed 6 bases and J shed 2 bases, with 17 bases lying between them. Germline-derived CDR1 and CDR2 are SGHTA and FQGNSA. This CDR3 has 16 residues. The CDR3 reads CASRPAGTGTYNEQFF. DNA of the CDR3: TGTGCCAGCAGACCCGCGGGCACAGGGACCTACAATGAGCAGTTCTTC.

J is TRBJ2-7 and V is TRBV6-2 or TRBV6-3; possible D gene TRBD1, 6 bases. The CDR3 runs 15 residues. CDR1 is MNHEY and CDR2 is SVGEGT in the germline V gene. Trimming took off 2 bases at V and 7 bases at J, with 18 bases between the two ends. For the CDR3, the DNA is TGTGCCAGCAGTTACCCACCCGACAGGTTGCGGGAGCAGTACTTC. Its translation is CASSYPPDRLREQYF.

This clonotype was found many times. The chain has TRBV6-5 and TRBJ2-7, with 7 bases aligning to TRBD1. This CDR3 comprises 15 residues. J lost 2 bases, V lost 6 bases, and 10 bases had no gene match. In germline, CDR1 is MNHEY, CDR2 SVGAGI. The CDR3 protein is CASRPEGTATYEQYF. CDR3 nucleotides: TGTGCCAGCAGGCCCGAAGGGACAGCGACCTACGAGCAGTACTTC.

CDR3 nucleotide sequence: TGTGCCAGCAGCTTAGGGTCGGCAGAGACCCAGTACTTC. Translation: CASSLGSAETQYF. V and J are TRBV7-6 and TRBJ2-5; D unresolved. The CDR3 runs 13 residues. V was trimmed by 1 base and J by 4 bases, leaving 7 bases between them. CDR1 and CDR2 (germline): SGHVS, FNYEAQ.

This chain links TRBV4-3 with TRBJ2-5, with D perhaps assigned TRBD1 or TRBD2 (5 bases each). Trimming shortened V by 0 bases and J by 2 bases, and 16 bases separated the two germline ends. Germline CDR1 reads LGHNA; CDR2 reads YSLEER. The CDR3 runs to 17 residues. CDR3 coding DNA: TGCGCCAGCAGCCAAGATCGGTTAGGGACCTTTCAAGAGACCCAGTACTTC. Protein sequence: CASSQDRLGTFQETQYF.

This chain connects TRBV13 to TRBJ2-1; TRBD2 aligns across 10 bases. Germline assignment: CDR1 PRHDT and CDR2 FYEKMQ (reference sequence). The CDR3 totals 15 residues. V trimming: 4 bases; J trimming: 12 bases; junction bases outside the gene matches: 12. The CDR3 is CASSSGLAIPDGQFF. Written as DNA, the CDR3 is TGTGCCAGCAGCTCGGGACTAGCGATACCTGATGGGCAGTTCTTC.

The genes are TRBV5-1 and TRBJ2-7; 10 nucleotides line up with TRBD1. The trim removed 4 bases at V and 2 bases at J, leaving 3 bases unmatched. Germline V gene sequence: CDR1 SGHRS, CDR2 YFSETQ. The CDR3 loop spans 14 amino acids. The CDR3 DNA follows: TGCGCCAGCAGCCTGGACAGGGGGACCTACGAGCAGTACTTC. This encodes CASSLDRGTYEQYF.